These T cell receptor beta chains were read from a single sample in a study of Ad26.COV2.S vaccination and SARS-CoV-2 variants. The method was immunoSEQ multiplex PCR; TCRdb's version includes in-frame clones alone and lacks a portion of them. This sample has over 400,000 clones, with around 90% found just once. Here the sequenced sample was peripheral blood, taken in a trial of Ad26.COV2.S vaccine versus placebo. Source of these receptors: a person between 18 and 60 years old who received the Ad26.COV2.S COVID-19 vaccine or a placebo. Each CDR3 is given without its conserved first and last residue.

v_gene,CDR3aa
TRBV7-9,ASSLLAGDGLGYEQY
TRBV15,ATSRTGGSSGNTIY
TRBV19,ASSNGLAKNIQY
TRBV29-1,SVAGKMNTEAF
TRBV7-9,ASSLLGVDEAF
TRBV6-5,ASSYPTGGATGELF
TRBV27,ASSLVYEQY
TRBV28,ASSSRRTGWLNTEAF
TRBV6-2/TRBV6-3,ASSGADTQY
TRBV6-2/TRBV6-3,ASSYSTSGSSEQF
TRBV7-9,ASSFGGQEQY
TRBV7-2,ASSFQIGGPETQY
TRBV29-1,SVNRDSSGNTIY
TRBV30,AWGPSETQY
TRBV30,AWDIAGNTIY